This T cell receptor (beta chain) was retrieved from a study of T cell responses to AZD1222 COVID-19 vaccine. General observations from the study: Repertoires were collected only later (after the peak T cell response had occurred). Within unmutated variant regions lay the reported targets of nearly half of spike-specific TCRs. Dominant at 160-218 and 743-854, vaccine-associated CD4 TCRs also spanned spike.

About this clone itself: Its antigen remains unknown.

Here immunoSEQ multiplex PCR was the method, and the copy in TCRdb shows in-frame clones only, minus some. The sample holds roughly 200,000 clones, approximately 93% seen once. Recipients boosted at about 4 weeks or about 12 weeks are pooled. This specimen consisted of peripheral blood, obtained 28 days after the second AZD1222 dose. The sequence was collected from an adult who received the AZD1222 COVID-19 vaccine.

The CDR3 protein is CASRPGGNTGELFF. Written as DNA, the CDR3 is TGTGCCAGCAGGCCCGGTGGGAACACCGGGGAGCTGTTTTTT. The chain couples TRBV3-1 (or the pseudogene TRBV3-2) to TRBJ2-2; D gene uncertain. Germline lookup yields CDR1 LGHDT and CDR2 YNNKEL (reference sequence). The V and J ends lost 6 bases and 1 base respectively, with 9 bases between them. The CDR3 runs 14 residues.